The 27 T cell receptor beta chains below come from one sample, sequenced in a study of blood T cell repertoires in COVID-19. Here immunoSEQ multiplex PCR was the method, and the copy in TCRdb shows in-frame clones only, minus some. The sample has 350,000 to 400,000 clones; roughly 90% are singletons. The specimen sequenced was PBMCs or T cells enriched from blood (not recorded which). The receptors were sampled from a woman in her twenties or thirties who had recovered from COVID-19.

The chain employs TRBV29-1 and TRBJ1-5, with D possibly matching TRBD1 (6 bases). V lost 3 bases and J lost 7, with 13 bases in between. The germline CDR1 and CDR2 sequences are SQVTM and ANQGSEA. CDR3 length: 13 residues. The DNA of the CDR3 is TGCAGCGTTGATCAGGGGTACGGCCAGCCCCAGCATTTT. Translation: CSVDQGYGQPQHF.

The genes are TRBV5-1 and TRBJ2-1; 10 positions agree with TRBD2. The length of the CDR3 is 15 residues. Per germline, CDR1 SGHRS and CDR2 YFSETQ. The V and J ends lost 0 bases and 6 bases, in that order; junction bases with no gene match: 3. CDR3 sequence (DNA): TGCGCCAGCAGCTTGGCGCTAGCGGGGGCCAATGAGCAGTTCTTC. Translating gives CASSLALAGANEQFF.

The sample holds a few counts of this clone. V and J are TRBV28 and TRBJ2-7, with no clear D. V lost 2 bases to trimming and J lost 7 bases, with 12 bases between them. The CDR3 runs 13 residues. Germline loops: CDR1 MDHEN, CDR2 SYDVKM. The CDR3 sequence is CASSLPRVGEQYF. CDR3 nucleotide sequence: TGTGCCAGCAGTTTACCCCGCGTCGGTGAGCAGTACTTC.

This chain links TRBV13 with TRBJ2-3; 7 bases map to TRBD2. Losses at the gene ends were 2 bases for V and 3 bases for J; bases not matched to a gene: 2. The CDR3 covers 14 residues. Germline V gene data show CDR1 as PRHDT and CDR2 as FYEKMQ (reference sequence). The CDR3 loop reads CASSLRAGTDTQYF. The CDR3 nucleotides are TGTGCCAGCAGCTTAAGAGCGGGGACAGATACGCAGTATTTT.

The gene calls are TRBV14 and TRBJ2-7; no clear D gene. The CDR3 spans 14 residues. CDR1 is SGHDN, CDR2 FVKESK, per germline. V shed 0 bases and J shed 10 bases, with 16 bases lying between them. The CDR3: CASSQDQALVAQYF. The CDR3 coding sequence is TGTGCCAGCAGCCAAGACCAAGCCCTAGTAGCCCAGTACTTC.

This clone was counted once. V is TRBV7-3 and J is TRBJ2-7; D is possibly TRBD2 (6 bases). CDR3 length equals 15 residues. Germline loops: CDR1 SGHTA, CDR2 FQGTGA. The germline V and J ends were trimmed by 1 base and 3 bases, with 13 bases remaining between them. The CDR3 DNA is TGTGCCAGCAGCTTAATGTCCGGGGGTATCTACGAGCAGTACTTC. Amino acid sequence: CASSLMSGGIYEQYF.

The rearrangement links TRBV9 to TRBJ2-4, with a tentative D call TRBD2 (6 bases). CDR3 size: 14 residues. Germline V gene data show CDR1 as SGDLS and CDR2 as YYNGEE. The V and J ends lost 2 bases and 7 bases respectively, with 13 bases between them. CDR3 protein: CASSVGGYKNIQYF. DNA of the CDR3: TGTGCCAGCAGCGTTGGGGGGTATAAGAACATTCAGTACTTC.

The V gene is TRBV7-9, the J gene TRBJ2-2; 8 nucleotides agree with TRBD1. Germline assignment: CDR1 SEHNR and CDR2 FQNEAQ (reference sequence). Trimming at V came to 4 bases and at J to 0 bases, leaving 1 base not matched to a gene. The CDR3 is 15 amino acids. The CDR3 region is CASSSGQANTGELFF. For the CDR3, the DNA is TGTGCCAGCAGCTCGGGACAGGCGAACACCGGGGAGCTGTTTTTT. The full variable domain, rest sourced from reference TRBV7-9 and TRBJ2-2, is DTGVSQNPRHKITKRGQNVTFRCDPISEHNRLYWYRQTLGQGPEFLTYFQNEAQLEKSRLLSDRFSAERPKGSFSTLEIQRTEQGDSAMYLCASSSGQANTGELFFGEGSRLTVL.

The J gene is TRBJ1-3, the V gene TRBV2; no clear D. The CDR3 covers 12 residues. CDR1 is SNHLY and CDR2 is FYNNEI in the germline V gene. V lost 8 bases and J lost 0, with 5 bases in between. CDR3 coding DNA: TGTGCCAGCCACTCCTCTGGAAACACCATATATTTT. Protein sequence: CASHSSGNTIYF.

The rearrangement uses TRBV7-3 and TRBJ2-1; D might be TRBD1 (5 bases). In germline, CDR1 is SGHTA, CDR2 FQGTGA. This CDR3 is 15 amino acids long. V was pared by 5 bases and J by 0 bases, with 11 bases between. This CDR3 reads CASSKRQSSYNEQFF. The CDR3, as DNA: TGTGCCAGCAGCAAAAGACAGTCCTCCTACAATGAGCAGTTCTTC.

The chain employs TRBV6-5 and TRBJ2-1; 9 bases align to TRBD2. The CDR3 sequence is 15 residues long. Germline-derived CDR1 and CDR2 are MNHEY and SVGAGI. With 4 bases clipped from V and 7 bases from J, the junction kept 8 bases outside the gene matches. The CDR3 DNA is TGTGCCAGCAGTTCTAGCGGGGATGGAACTAATGAGCAGTTCTTC. Its translation: CASSSSGDGTNEQFF.

The gene calls are TRBV28 and TRBJ1-1; D not certain. Between the trimmed V and J ends, which lost 2 bases and 5 bases, there was a span of 12 bases. The CDR3 spans 14 residues. Germline-derived CDR1 and CDR2 are MDHEN and SYDVKM. As DNA, the CDR3 is TGTGCCAGCAGTTTAAATGCAGGATCTACTGAAGCTTTCTTT. Residues: CASSLNAGSTEAFF.

The V gene is TRBV6-5, the J gene TRBJ1-1; 8 nucleotides line up with TRBD1. Losses at the gene ends were 6 bases for V and 7 bases for J; bases not matched to a gene: 7. Germline values: CDR1 MNHEY, CDR2 SVGAGI. The CDR3 consists of 13 residues. Here the CDR3 reads CASSRGTGIEAFF. Here the CDR3 DNA reads TGTGCCAGCAGCCGCGGGACAGGTATTGAAGCTTTCTTT.

V and J are TRBV7-2 and TRBJ2-2; TRBD2 agrees at 8 bases. V shed 5 bases, J shed 6 bases, and the junction held 17 bases outside the gene matches. The CDR3 has 18 amino acids. Germline V gene data show CDR1 as SGHTA and CDR2 as FQGNSA. The CDR3 here is CASSQRTAGGGGAGELFF. For the CDR3, the DNA is TGTGCCAGCAGCCAACGGACTGCGGGGGGCGGAGGAGCCGGGGAGCTGTTTTTT.

The CDR3, as DNA: TGCGCCAGCAGCCAAGTAGCTCTAGCGGGAGGCCTGAATGAGCAGTTCTTC. Translation gives CASSQVALAGGLNEQFF. The genes are TRBV4-1 and TRBJ2-1, with 11 bases aligning to TRBD2. The CDR3 loop spans 17 amino acids. Per the germline V gene, CDR1 is MGHRA and CDR2 is YSYEKL. Germline trimming cut 1 base from V and 7 bases from J; bases unmatched to any gene: 9.

The CDR3 DNA follows: TGTGCCATCAGTGAGTCGCAGGTCGACTATGGCTACACCTTC. Its translation is CAISESQVDYGYTF. The chain uses TRBV10-3 and TRBJ1-2; no clear D gene. The germline gives CDR1 ENHRY, CDR2 SYGVKD. The CDR3 length is 14 residues. V lost 0 bases, J lost 3 bases, and 8 bases lay in between.

The V call is TRBV7-9, the J call TRBJ2-1, with unresolved D. CDR3 length: 12 amino acids. The V gene's germline CDR1 is SEHNR and CDR2 FQNEAQ (reference sequence). V lost 3 bases and J lost 7, with 7 bases in between. In nucleotides, the CDR3 is TGTGCCAGCAGCTTCGAGAGAAATGAGCAGTTCTTC. Encoded protein: CASSFERNEQFF. Combining the CDR3 with reference TRBV7-9 and TRBJ2-1 gives the whole variable domain DTGVSQNPRHKITKRGQNVTFRCDPISEHNRLYWYRQTLGQGPEFLTYFQNEAQLEKSRLLSDRFSAERPKGSFSTLEIQRTEQGDSAMYLCASSFERNEQFFGPGTRLTVL.

The chain uses TRBV30 and TRBJ1-2; D is ambiguous. The CDR3 is 14 amino acids. The germline V gene has CDR1 GTSNPN and CDR2 SVGIG (reference sequence). V lost 0 bases, J lost 2 bases, and 10 bases lay in between. CDR3 protein: CAWSVRGGNYGYTF. The CDR3 DNA is TGTGCCTGGAGTGTACGTGGAGGGAACTATGGCTACACCTTC. Looking up the rest from reference TRBV30 and TRBJ1-2 gives the full variable domain: SQTIHQWPATLVQPVGSPLSLECTVEGTSNPNLYWYRQAAGRGLQLLFYSVGIGQISSEVPQNLSASRPQDRQFILSSKKLLLSDSGFYLCAWSVRGGNYGYTFGSGTRLTVV.

The sample holds one count of this clone. The chain uses TRBV28 and TRBJ1-4, with D possibly TRBD1 on 5 matching bases. There are 17 residues in the CDR3. Trimming left V 7 bases short and J 7 bases short, with 25 bases between. Germline CDR1 reads MDHEN; CDR2 reads SYDVKM. CDR3 loop: CASKGRPGAGPLEKLFF. The CDR3 nucleotides read TGTGCCAGCAAGGGGCGTCCGGGAGCGGGTCCCCTTGAAAAACTGTTTTTT.

In nucleotides, the CDR3 is TGTGCCAGCAGCCCCAGGACTAGCGGGGGGACCCAGTACTTC. It translates to CASSPRTSGGTQYF. V and J are TRBV7-8 and TRBJ2-5, with TRBD2 identical over 13 bases. Germline CDR1 and CDR2: SGHVS and FQNEAQ. The V gene end was trimmed by 5 bases and the J gene end by 7 bases; junction bases not matched to a gene: 4. This CDR3 region has 14 residues.

This chain joins TRBV27 and TRBJ2-1; TRBD1 matches 10 bases. Germline loops: CDR1 MNHEY, CDR2 SMNVEV (reference sequence). The CDR3 contains 14 residues. V lost 4 bases to trimming and J lost 7 bases; unmatched junction nucleotides: 4. This chain's CDR3 is CASSSDRGMNEQFF. CDR3 nucleotides: TGTGCCAGCAGTTCGGACAGGGGGATGAATGAGCAGTTCTTC.

This chain joins TRBV6-5 and TRBJ1-5, with D perhaps TRBD1 (6 bases). V lost 4 bases to trimming and J lost 6 bases, with 16 bases between them. Per the germline V gene, CDR1 is MNHEY and CDR2 is SVGAGI. CDR3 length equals 15 residues. Here the CDR3 DNA reads TGTGCCAGCAGTTCCAGGGGTACCCGATCTCAGCCCCAGCATTTT. It codes for CASSSRGTRSQPQHF.

V is TRBV14 and J is TRBJ1-2, with D unclear. The CDR3 covers 14 residues. The germline CDR1 and CDR2 sequences are SGHDN and FVKESK. Trimming shortened V by 1 base and J by 11 bases, and 17 bases separated the two germline ends. As DNA, the CDR3 is TGTGCCAGCAGCCAAGCTTCTTCGGGAGGGAGGTACACCTTC. This codes for CASSQASSGGRYTF.

This chain connects TRBV27 to TRBJ2-3; the D gene is possibly TRBD1 (6 bases). The CDR3 runs to 16 residues. The V end was cut by 6 bases, the J end by 0 bases, with 16 bases between. Per the germline V gene, CDR1 is MNHEY and CDR2 is SMNVEV (reference sequence). The CDR3 here is CASSPMTGSSTDTQYF. For the CDR3, the DNA is TGTGCCAGCAGCCCCATGACAGGTTCCAGCACAGATACGCAGTATTTT.

This chain connects TRBV6-2 or TRBV6-3 to TRBJ2-7, with 7 positions matching TRBD2. Per the germline V gene, CDR1 is MNHEY and CDR2 is SVGEGT. The V segment lost 3 bases and the J segment 7 bases; nucleotides outside the gene matches: 6. The CDR3 loop spans 13 amino acids. The CDR3: CASSYLGGKEQYF. CDR3 nucleotides: TGTGCCAGCAGTTATCTGGGGGGGAAAGAGCAGTACTTC.

This clone was observed a few times. The chain joins TRBV4-3 to TRBJ1-5, with a tentative D call TRBD1 (5 bases). This CDR3 has 15 amino acids. Trimming cost V 2 bases and J 7 bases, with 15 bases left between them. Germline V lookup: CDR1 LGHNA, CDR2 YSLEER. The CDR3 bases are TGCGCCAGCAGCCAAACCGCTGCCGGGGGACAGCCCCAGCATTTT. Protein sequence: CASSQTAAGGQPQHF.

The table lists this clone with a count of one. CDR3 protein: CASSRQERTSTDTQYF. The CDR3 DNA sequence: TGTGCCAGCAGCCGACAGGAACGAACTAGCACAGATACGCAGTATTTT. V and J are TRBV11-2 and TRBJ2-3; the D gene is possibly TRBD1 (6 bases). CDR1 is SGHAT, CDR2 FQNNGV, per germline. The ends were cut back, 5 bases at V and 0 bases at J, with 15 bases in the middle. This CDR3 has 16 residues.